The 17 T cell receptor beta chains listed next were all sequenced from one sample in a study of blood T cell repertoires in COVID-19. Clones were read by immunoSEQ multiplex PCR, and TCRdb kept only the in-frame ones, dropping some. The sample includes some 220,000 clones, around 85% of them seen just once. Source material: peripheral blood. The receptors come from a woman aged 60-75 years with active or convalescent COVID-19.

This sequence joins TRBV5-1 and TRBJ2-5; TRBD1 matches 8 bases. Germline V lookup: CDR1 SGHRS, CDR2 YFSETQ. J lost 1 base, V lost 2 bases, and 4 bases had no gene match. The CDR3 has 15 amino acids. CDR3 protein: CASSFATGAQETQYF. The CDR3 nucleotides are TGCGCCAGCAGCTTCGCGACAGGGGCCCAAGAGACCCAGTACTTC.

The chain uses TRBV7-2 and TRBJ1-2; TRBD1 matches 7 bases. Germline V CDR1 and CDR2: SGHTA, FQGNSA. This CDR3 contains 15 residues. V was clipped by 1 base and J by 1 base; unmatched bases: 3. The DNA of the CDR3 is TGTGCCAGCAGCTTAGGGGGGACAGTTAACTATGGCTACACCTTC. It translates to CASSLGGTVNYGYTF.

J is TRBJ1-2 and V is TRBV7-8, with TRBD1 matching 8 bases. Germline CDR1 and CDR2: SGHVS and FQNEAQ. The CDR3 spans 15 residues. Losses at the gene ends were 5 bases for V and 2 bases for J; bases not matched to a gene: 7. CDR3 nucleotide sequence: TGTGCCAGCAGCCCCAGGACAGGGTGGAACTATGGCTACACCTTC. Translating gives CASSPRTGWNYGYTF.

The chain is built from TRBV7-2 and TRBJ2-3, with D possibly being TRBD1 (5 bases). The CDR3 consists of 14 residues. The germline V gene encodes CDR1 SGHTA and CDR2 FQGNSA. With 3 bases removed from V and 4 bases from J, the gap between germline ends came to 11 bases. The CDR3 coding sequence is TGTGCCAGCAGCTTCCTAGGGGCCTCAGATACGCAGTATTTT. Protein sequence: CASSFLGASDTQYF. Variable domain in full (rest from reference TRBV7-2 and TRBJ2-3): GAGVSQSPSNKVTEKGKDVELRCDPISGHTALYWYRQSLGQGLEFLIYFQGNSAPDKSGLPSDRFSAERTGGSVSTLTIQRTQQEDSAVYLCASSFLGASDTQYFGPGTRLTVL.

The table lists this clone with a count of one. The chain uses TRBV3-1 (or the pseudogene TRBV3-2) and TRBJ2-5; 9 positions agree with TRBD2. Germline loops: CDR1 LGHDT, CDR2 YNNKEL (reference sequence). V shed 4 bases, J shed 4 bases, and the junction held 7 bases outside the gene matches. CDR3 size: 15 residues. CDR3 in amino acids: CASSLRGGGRETQYF. The CDR3 bases are TGTGCCAGCAGCCTGCGGGGGGGCGGTCGAGAGACCCAGTACTTC.

V usage is TRBV19 and J usage is TRBJ1-1; TRBD1 agrees at 10 bases. The junction had 18 bases not matched to a gene; V was cut back by 5 bases and J by 0 bases. The germline gives CDR1 LNHDA, CDR2 SQIVND (reference sequence). The CDR3 length is 20 residues. In nucleotides, the CDR3 is TGTGCCAGTAGTTTCGGGGGCCCGGGACAGGGGAATTTTGTGAACACTGAAGCTTTCTTT. Translating it yields CASSFGGPGQGNFVNTEAFF. The variable domain in full, completed from reference TRBV19 and TRBJ1-1, reads DGGITQSPKYLFRKEGQNVTLSCEQNLNHDAMYWYRQDPGQGLRLIYYSQIVNDFQKGDIAEGYSVSREKKESFPLTVTSAQKNPTAFYLCASSFGGPGQGNFVNTEAFFGQGTRLTVV.

This clone showed up just once. This chain uses TRBV19 with TRBJ2-1; possibly TRBD2 for D (6 bases). Trimming pared 0 bases from V and 9 bases from J, leaving 12 bases between. CDR3 length: 14 residues. The germline CDR1 and CDR2 sequences are LNHDA and SQIVND (reference sequence). The CDR3 coding sequence is TGTGCCAGTAGTATAGACTGGGGGGTAGGTGAGCAGTTCTTC. Amino acids: CASSIDWGVGEQFF.

This clone was found once. V gene TRBV19 combines with J gene TRBJ2-3; 8 positions match TRBD2. Unmatched junction bases numbered 6, after V lost 1 base and J lost 6 bases. From germline, CDR1 is LNHDA and CDR2 SQIVND (reference sequence). CDR3 size: 15 residues. The CDR3 nucleotides are TGTGCCAGTAGTATAGGGACTAGCACCCTCGATACGCAGTATTTT. It translates to CASSIGTSTLDTQYF.

This chain connects TRBV19 to TRBJ2-1; 8 bases align to TRBD2. V gave up 5 bases and J gave up 4 bases; unmatched junction bases: 7. This CDR3 contains 15 residues. The germline CDR1 and CDR2 sequences are LNHDA and SQIVND (reference sequence). CDR3 amino acids: CASSVTSESYNEQFF. CDR3 bases: TGTGCCAGTAGTGTGACTAGCGAGTCTTACAATGAGCAGTTCTTC.

The rearrangement joins TRBV9 to TRBJ2-2; 7 nucleotides match TRBD2. Losses at the gene ends were 0 bases for V and 5 bases for J; bases not matched to a gene: 7. The CDR3 runs to 16 residues. Germline assignment: CDR1 SGDLS and CDR2 YYNGEE. This CDR3 reads CASSVERTGGTGELFF. CDR3 in DNA: TGTGCCAGCAGCGTAGAACGGACCGGGGGGACCGGGGAGCTGTTTTTT.

This clone was seen once. The V and J genes are TRBV6-1 and TRBJ2-1; D gene ambiguous. Germline V gives CDR1 MNHNS, CDR2 SASEGT. The CDR3 totals 11 residues. Trimming removed 2 bases at V and 8 bases at J, with 4 bases between. The CDR3 loop reads CASSEFYEQFF. The CDR3 bases are TGTGCCAGCAGTGAATTCTATGAGCAGTTCTTC.

This chain links TRBV25-1 with TRBJ2-7, with 8 positions matching TRBD1. V was clipped by 10 bases and J by 7 bases; unmatched bases: 12. The CDR3 sequence is 13 residues long. From germline, CDR1 is MGHDK and CDR2 SYGVNS. The CDR3 loop is CATAGTGLREQYF. The CDR3 region has the DNA TGTGCCACCGCCGGGACAGGTCTTCGGGAGCAGTACTTC.

V usage is TRBV5-5 and J usage is TRBJ1-1, with D perhaps matching TRBD1 (5 bases). The CDR3 sequence is 14 residues long. Trimming took off 7 bases at V and 1 base at J, with 14 bases between the two ends. CDR1 SGHKS and CDR2 YYEKEE come from the germline V gene (reference sequence). For the CDR3, the DNA is TGTGCCAGCCTGGGAGGGGCCACGAACACTGAAGCTTTCTTT. It translates to CASLGGATNTEAFF.

The rearrangement uses TRBV9 and TRBJ1-5; D possibly corresponds to TRBD1 (5 bases). Looked up from germline, CDR1 is SGDLS and CDR2 is YYNGEE. V was cut by 0 bases and J by 4 bases, with 11 bases left in between. This CDR3 is built from 15 residues. The CDR3 here is CASSVARDGNQPQHF. Written as DNA, the CDR3 is TGTGCCAGCAGCGTAGCCAGGGATGGAAATCAGCCCCAGCATTTT.

The chain combines TRBV2 with TRBJ1-3; 11 bases align to TRBD1. The CDR3 consists of 17 residues. Germline V lookup: CDR1 SNHLY, CDR2 FYNNEI. Trimming cost V 3 bases and J 3 bases; bases outside gene matches: 7. CDR3 sequence (DNA): TGTGCCAGCAGTGACCCCGTGGACAGGGGGCGTGGAAACACCATATATTTT. It yields the protein CASSDPVDRGRGNTIYF.

The chain carries TRBV19 and TRBJ2-4; tentatively, D is TRBD1 (5 bases). The CDR3 covers 12 residues. Trimming removed 2 bases at V and 8 bases at J, with 7 bases between. Germline V gives CDR1 LNHDA, CDR2 SQIVND (reference sequence). CDR3 amino acids: CASSIQGDIQYF. Here the CDR3 DNA reads TGTGCCAGTAGTATACAGGGTGACATTCAGTACTTC.

CDR3 sequence: CAISEGRGSIPEAFF. The CDR3 nucleotides are TGTGCCATCAGTGAGGGCAGGGGGTCTATACCTGAAGCTTTCTTT. The J gene is TRBJ1-1, the V gene TRBV10-3; 7 nucleotides agree with TRBD1. CDR1 is ENHRY, CDR2 SYGVKD, per germline. The CDR3 spans 15 residues. With V trimmed by 2 bases and J by 6 bases, 9 bases remained unmatched.